The present T cell receptor beta chain was sequenced within a study of shared clonotypes between healthy human individuals. The CDR3 consists of 15 residues. Germline CDR1 SGHVS, CDR2 FQNEAQ. With regard to this clone: The junction does not match germline at one end; this may be a read error.

Sequencing was performed on unsorted PBMC DNA using ten immunoSEQ deep assay plates. Measured with immunoSEQ multiplex PCR; TCRdb has only the in-frame clones, and not every one. Among about half a million clones listed, 79% were seen once. Sequenced material: PBMCs. V is TRBV7-8 and J is TRBJ1-2, with TRBD1 identical over 7 bases. The TCR comes from a woman between 40 and 55 years old in good health. Some clones in this sample may be carry-over from other donors' samples. CDR3 loop: CASSLADRLNYGYTF. The CDR3 DNA is TGTGCCAGCAGCCTAGCGGACAGGTTGAACTATGGCTACACCTTC.